This T cell receptor beta chain was recorded in a study of T-cell memory formation after mild COVID-19. Across the study: Clusters were largely donor specific. Study-wide results and limits: Clones from the second wave (peaking day 37) had unconfirmed SARS-CoV-2 specificity.

There are a few counts of this clonotype. Its antigen is still unknown. The authors produced TCR alpha and TCR beta cDNA libraries with sample barcodes and UMIs by 5'RACE using constant-segment primers. Via MiXCR, TCRdb re-called the 5' RACE reads, giving one row per CDR3 protein. Of 100,000 or so distinct CDR3 sequences in the sample, around 10% are singletons; the top ten hold about 40%. Sequencing used PBMCs or a T cell subset sorted from them (not recorded which). This receptor was identified in a man younger than 30 who had mild COVID-19 (a few samples of this study predate the infection). Cell type and time point are not known.

The CDR3 region is CATQTGVAEAFF. The CDR3 region has the DNA TGTGCCACCCAGACAGGGGTGGCTGAAGCTTTCTTT. The chain carries TRBV6-5 and TRBJ1-1; 8 bases match TRBD1. Germline loops: CDR1 MNHEY, CDR2 SVGAGI. This CDR3 is 12 amino acids long. The ends lost 10 bases at V and 6 bases at J; junction bases unmatched: 7.